These 22 T cell receptor beta chains share one sample of origin, sequenced in a study of T cells after yellow fever vaccination. TCRdb re-called the 5' RACE reads with MiXCR, one entry per CDR3 protein. The sample consists of 550,000 or so distinct CDR3 sequences, about 19% of them appearing once. Sample: PBMCs, taken 15 days after the yellow fever booster vaccination. The receptors originated from a man aged 25-45 years who received the YFV17D yellow fever vaccine.

The sample holds a few counts of this clonotype. The chain combines TRBV20-1 with TRBJ1-2; D is undetermined. Germline-derived CDR1 and CDR2 are DFQATT and SNEGSKA (reference sequence). V lost 5 bases and J 7 bases, leaving 8 bases between the germline ends. The CDR3 extends over 10 amino acids. The CDR3 sequence is CSAPHPGYTF. Here the CDR3 DNA reads TGCAGTGCTCCCCATCCTGGCTACACCTTC.

The CDR3 is CASSRGLAGDYEQYF. In DNA form, the CDR3 reads TGTGCCAGCAGTCGGGGACTAGCGGGAGATTACGAGCAGTACTTC. V gene TRBV6-2 or TRBV6-3 combines with J gene TRBJ2-7; 14 nucleotides align to TRBD2. The length of the CDR3 is 15 residues. V gave up 5 bases and J gave up 4 bases; unmatched junction bases: 4. Germline loops: CDR1 MNHEY, CDR2 SVGEGT.

V usage is TRBV25-1 and J usage is TRBJ1-4; D possibly corresponds to TRBD1 (6 bases). Germline V gene data show CDR1 as MGHDK and CDR2 as SYGVNS. V was pared by 5 bases and J by 5 bases, with 15 bases between. This CDR3 has 15 residues. CDR3 in amino acids: CASSPRDTGNEKLFF. CDR3 coding DNA: TGTGCCAGCAGTCCCCGGGACACCGGAAATGAAAAACTGTTTTTT.

The chain carries TRBV28 and TRBJ2-5; D possibly corresponds to TRBD1 (6 bases). CDR3 size: 15 residues. With 5 bases removed from V and 7 bases from J, the gap between germline ends came to 20 bases. In germline, CDR1 is MDHEN, CDR2 SYDVKM. The CDR3 here is CASSGPGHGKRTQYF. In DNA form, the CDR3 reads TGTGCCAGCAGTGGCCCGGGACACGGGAAGAGGACCCAGTACTTC.

V is TRBV5-1 and J is TRBJ2-5; a weak D match, TRBD2 (6 bases). The length of the CDR3 is 14 residues. V was pared by 0 bases and J by 5 bases, with 11 bases between. Germline-derived CDR1 and CDR2 are SGHRS and YFSETQ. CDR3 amino acids: CASSLAGVWETQYF. The CDR3 DNA reads as TGCGCCAGCAGCTTGGCGGGAGTGTGGGAGACCCAGTACTTC.

The rearrangement links TRBV11-2 to TRBJ2-1, with 13 bases fitting TRBD2. CDR1 is SGHAT, CDR2 FQNNGV, per germline. The trim removed 4 bases at V and 2 bases at J, leaving 5 bases unmatched. The CDR3 sequence is 17 residues long. The CDR3 here is CASSSILAGGPYNEQFF. The DNA of the CDR3 is TGTGCCAGCAGCTCGATACTAGCGGGAGGGCCCTACAATGAGCAGTTCTTC.

The chain employs TRBV14 and TRBJ2-7; D not resolved. Per the germline V gene, CDR1 is SGHDN and CDR2 is FVKESK. The CDR3 has 12 amino acids. V gave up 0 bases and J gave up 12 bases, with 12 bases separating them. CDR3 nucleotides: TGTGCCAGCAGCCAAGATCGAAGGGTACTGTACTTC. This gives the protein CASSQDRRVLYF. The full variable domain, completed using reference TRBV14 and TRBJ2-7, is EAGVTQFPSHSVIEKGQTVTLRCDPISGHDNLYWYRRVMGKEIKFLLHFVKESKQDESGMPNNRFLAERTGGTYSTLKVQPAELEDSGVYFCASSQDRRVLYFGPGTRLTVT.

V and J are TRBV3-1 and TRBJ2-2; D is possibly TRBD2 (6 bases). V was trimmed by 4 bases and J by 6 bases, leaving 12 bases between them. The germline V gene encodes CDR1 LGHDT and CDR2 YNNKEL (reference sequence). This CDR3 contains 14 residues. CDR3 in amino acids: CASSPQRVSGELFF. In DNA form, the CDR3 reads TGTGCCAGCAGCCCGCAGCGGGTGTCCGGGGAGCTGTTTTTT.

In the case of this clonotype: A much bigger clone sits one base away, suggesting this may be a read error. The rearrangement uses TRBV7-2 and TRBJ2-5; D might be TRBD2 (5 bases). The CDR3 runs to 14 residues. The germline V gene encodes CDR1 SGHTA and CDR2 FQGNSA. The CDR3 coding sequence is TGTGCCAGAAGCTTAGCGACGGGCCAGGAGACCCAGTACTTC. Translating it yields CARSLATGQETQYF.

This sequence joins TRBV4-2 and TRBJ2-1; 16 bases are shared with TRBD2. Per germline, CDR1 LGHNA and CDR2 YNFKEQ. The CDR3 extends over 19 amino acids. V trimming: 1 base; J trimming: 7 bases; junction bases outside the gene matches: 10. The DNA for the CDR3 is TGTGCCAGCAGCCAAGTGGCCGGGACTAGCGGGAGGGGGAGGAATGAGCAGTTCTTC. It codes for CASSQVAGTSGRGRNEQFF.

The table lists this clonotype with many counts. V is TRBV7-8 and J is TRBJ2-1; D is undetermined. Germline V gives CDR1 SGHVS, CDR2 FQNEAQ. The V and J ends lost 2 bases and 3 bases respectively, with 2 bases between them. CDR3 length: 12 residues. This CDR3 is CASSLIYNEQFF. The DNA of the CDR3 is TGTGCCAGCAGCTTAATCTACAATGAGCAGTTCTTC.

This clonotype was detected only a few times. This sequence joins TRBV2 and TRBJ2-6; D may be TRBD1 (5 bases). The V and J ends lost 5 bases and 0 bases respectively, with 11 bases between them. Germline V gives CDR1 SNHLY, CDR2 FYNNEI. The CDR3 is 16 amino acids. As DNA, the CDR3 is TGTGCCAGCAGTAACAGACAGAGCTCTGGGGCCAACGTCCTGACTTTC. This sequence encodes CASSNRQSSGANVLTF. Looking up the rest from reference TRBV2 and TRBJ2-6 gives the full variable domain: EPEVTQTPSHQVTQMGQEVILRCVPISNHLYFYWYRQILGQKVEFLVSFYNNEISEKSEIFDDQFSVERPDGSNFTLKIRSTKLEDSAMYFCASSNRQSSGANVLTFGAGSRLTVL.

The chain has TRBV12-3 or TRBV12-4 and TRBJ1-1; D not certain. The V gene lost 1 base and the J gene lost 0 bases, with 6 bases spanning the gap. The CDR3 spans 14 residues. The CDR3 coding sequence is TGTGCCAGCAGTTTAGAGTCGGTGAACACTGAAGCTTTCTTT. As protein: CASSLESVNTEAFF.

This clonotype was detected ten times or more. The chain carries TRBV12-3 or TRBV12-4 and TRBJ2-7; D tentatively fits TRBD1 or TRBD2 (5 bases each). This CDR3 spans 14 amino acids. The ends were cut back, 6 bases at V and 2 bases at J, with 14 bases in the middle. CDR3 sequence: CASSPRDGPYEQYF. CDR3 DNA: TGTGCCAGCAGCCCCCGGGACGGACCCTACGAGCAGTACTTC.

The chain is built from TRBV11-2 and TRBJ2-7, with no clear D. CDR1 is SGHAT, CDR2 FQNNGV, per germline. V lost 3 bases to trimming and J lost 0 bases, with 21 bases between them. CDR3 length: 18 residues. Written as DNA, the CDR3 is TGTGCCAGCAGCTTGCAGATCTCGGCAGGCGAAAACTCCTACGAGCAGTACTTC. Amino acid sequence: CASSLQISAGENSYEQYF.

The genes are TRBV4-2 and TRBJ2-7, with TRBD2 matching 8 bases. This CDR3 has 15 residues. Germline trimming cut 2 bases from V and 6 bases from J; bases unmatched to any gene: 9. The germline gives CDR1 LGHNA, CDR2 YNFKEQ. The CDR3: CASSQTGLGTFEQYF. The CDR3 bases are TGTGCCAGCAGCCAAACGGGACTAGGGACGTTCGAGCAGTACTTC.

This rearrangement joins TRBV5-1 to TRBJ2-7; 10 nucleotides align to TRBD1. The CDR3 is 14 residues long. Trimming cost V 2 bases and J 7 bases; bases outside gene matches: 6. Germline assignment: CDR1 SGHRS and CDR2 YFSETQ. The CDR3 DNA sequence: TGCGCCAGCAGCTTATCTCGGACAGGGGGAGAGCAGTACTTC. It translates to CASSLSRTGGEQYF.

This clonotype was recorded at least ten times. This chain uses TRBV29-1 with TRBJ2-7; D is ambiguous. Germline values: CDR1 SQVTM, CDR2 ANQGSEA. The CDR3 is made up of 14 amino acids. V lost 3 bases and J 3 bases, leaving 15 bases between the germline ends. The CDR3 spells CSVEYGSGSYEQYF. CDR3 bases: TGCAGCGTTGAGTACGGTTCTGGAAGCTACGAGCAGTACTTC.

This clonotype was picked up a small number of times. At one end the junction does not follow the germline gene, possibly because of a read error. This sequence joins TRBV6-4 and TRBJ1-3, with TRBD1 as a possible D gene (5 bases). CDR3 length equals 16 residues. Germline V gene sequence: CDR1 MRHNA, CDR2 SNTAGT. The CDR3 region is CASCDWDLGSGNTIYF. The CDR3 DNA follows: TGTGCCAGCTGTGACTGGGACTTGGGCTCTGGAAACACCATATATTTT.

This clonotype was counted a few times. V gene TRBV6-5 combines with J gene TRBJ1-3, with D uncertain. The CDR3 covers 15 residues. Trimming removed 2 bases from V and 0 bases from J, with 8 bases in between. Germline lookup yields CDR1 MNHEY and CDR2 SVGAGI. The CDR3 region has the DNA TGTGCCAGCAGTTACCTCGGGAGCTCTGGAAACACCATATATTTT. This codes for CASSYLGSSGNTIYF.

This clonotype was detected a few times. The J gene is TRBJ2-7, the V gene TRBV12-3 or TRBV12-4, with D hard to call. The germline V and J ends were trimmed by 3 bases and 6 bases, with 9 bases remaining between them. The CDR3 length is 12 residues. The CDR3 DNA sequence: TGTGCCAGCAGTTTGGCTCCTCGCGAGCAGTACTTC. It translates to CASSLAPREQYF.

The sample holds a few counts of this clonotype. This chain links TRBV10-3 with TRBJ1-1; D possibly corresponds to TRBD1 (5 bases). The CDR3 has 13 residues. V was trimmed by 8 bases and J by 3 bases, leaving 13 bases between them. Per germline, CDR1 ENHRY and CDR2 SYGVKD. DNA of the CDR3: TGTGCCATCTGCAGGGCGGGGGACACTGAAGCTTTCTTT. Amino acids: CAICRAGDTEAFF.